This TCR beta chain was sequenced for a study of shared T cell receptors in the human thymus. Generated by immunoSEQ multiplex PCR, the TCRdb table keeps only in-frame clones and is missing some. The data hold 600,000 to 900,000 clones, with 70% to 90% observed a single time. The CDR3 consists of 16 residues. J gave up 2 bases and V 2 bases, and 7 bases lay outside the gene matches. CDR1 is MGHDK, CDR2 SYGVNS, per germline. These data are also associated with another study on human thymus T cells. In that study: The people who donated were healthy Finnish babies having corrective surgery for congenital heart defects. Thymus pieces cut out during corrective heart surgery were the tissue that was used. There were highly overlapping thymic repertoires among unrelated individuals, as related research reported.

The chain carries TRBV25-1 and TRBJ2-3; the match to TRBD2 covers 7 bases. Sequences were obtained from thymocytes. This TCR was sampled from a girl under two years old with a congenital heart defect. DNA of the CDR3: TGTGCCAGCAGTGAAAGCCCCGGGGGGTCCACAGATACGCAGTATTTT. This sequence encodes CASSESPGGSTDTQYF.